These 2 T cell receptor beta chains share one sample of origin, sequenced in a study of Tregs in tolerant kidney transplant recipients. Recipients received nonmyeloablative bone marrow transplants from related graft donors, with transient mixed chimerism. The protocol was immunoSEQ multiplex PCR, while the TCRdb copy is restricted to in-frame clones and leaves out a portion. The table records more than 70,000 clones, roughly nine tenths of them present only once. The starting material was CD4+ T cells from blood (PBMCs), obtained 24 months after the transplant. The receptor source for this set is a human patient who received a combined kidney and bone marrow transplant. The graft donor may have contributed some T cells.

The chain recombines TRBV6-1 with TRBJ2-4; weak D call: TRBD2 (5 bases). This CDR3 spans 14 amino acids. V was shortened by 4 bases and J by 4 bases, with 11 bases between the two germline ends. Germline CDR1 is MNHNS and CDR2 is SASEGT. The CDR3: CASSGWGVKNIQYF. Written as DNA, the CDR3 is TGTGCCAGCAGTGGGTGGGGAGTTAAAAACATTCAGTACTTC.

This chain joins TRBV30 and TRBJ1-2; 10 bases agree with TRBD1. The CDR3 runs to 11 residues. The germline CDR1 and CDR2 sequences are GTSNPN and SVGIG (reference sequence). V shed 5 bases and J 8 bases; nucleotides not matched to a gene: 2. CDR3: CAWGQGEGYTF. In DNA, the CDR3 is TGTGCCTGGGGACAGGGGGAGGGCTACACCTTC.